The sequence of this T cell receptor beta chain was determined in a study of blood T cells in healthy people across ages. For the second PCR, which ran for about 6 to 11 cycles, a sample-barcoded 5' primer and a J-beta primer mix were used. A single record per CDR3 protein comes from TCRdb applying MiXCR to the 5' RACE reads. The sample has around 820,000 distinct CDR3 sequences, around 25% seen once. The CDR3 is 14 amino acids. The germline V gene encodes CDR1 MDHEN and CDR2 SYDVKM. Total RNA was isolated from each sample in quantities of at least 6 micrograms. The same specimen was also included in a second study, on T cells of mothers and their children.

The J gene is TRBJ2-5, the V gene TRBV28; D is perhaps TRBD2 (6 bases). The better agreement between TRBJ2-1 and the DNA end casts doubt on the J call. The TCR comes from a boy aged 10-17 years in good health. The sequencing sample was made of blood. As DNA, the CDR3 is TGTGCCAGCAAGGGCGGGACCAACTACAATGAGCAGTTCTTC. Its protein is CASKGGTNYNEQFF.